Below, 26 T cell receptor beta chains from the same sample are listed, as sequenced in a study of T cells after yellow fever vaccination. TCRdb re-analysed the 5' RACE reads in MiXCR, keeping a single row per CDR3 protein. The table has more than 450,000 distinct CDR3 sequences, 21% seen once. This material consisted of PBMCs, taken 20 to 25 days after the first yellow fever vaccination. The receptor set was obtained from a man between 18 and 35 years old who received the YFV17D yellow fever vaccine.

The rearrangement uses TRBV12-2 and TRBJ1-2. TRBV12-2 is reported as a pseudogene. This CDR3 is 12 amino acids long. CDR3 residues: CASRPSGCGYTF. CDR3 DNA sequence: TGTGCAAGTCGCCCCAGTGGGTGCGGCTACACCTTC.

This clonotype has only a few counts. The rearrangement joins TRBV2 to TRBJ2-7, with D maybe TRBD1 (6 bases). The CDR3 runs 11 residues. Germline CDR1 reads SNHLY; CDR2 reads FYNNEI. Trimming cost V 7 bases and J 4 bases, with 8 bases left between them. The CDR3 sequence: CASMGAYEQYV. CDR3 sequence (DNA): TGTGCCAGCATGGGGGCTTACGAGCAGTACGTC.

As concerns this clonotype: The junction differs from germline at one of its ends, possibly a read error. The chain couples TRBV5-6 to TRBJ2-4; 9 bases map to TRBD1. The CDR3 contains 13 residues. In germline, CDR1 is SGHDT, CDR2 YYEEEE. CDR3 in DNA: TGTGCCAGCAGCTTGGTTTCGGACAGGGGAGCGATCTTC. It yields the protein CASSLVSDRGAIF.

This clonotype was seen repeatedly, ten times or more. The V gene is TRBV2, the J gene TRBJ1-1; 8 positions match TRBD1. CDR3 length: 15 residues. The junction had 3 bases not matched to a gene; V was cut back by 3 bases and J by 0 bases. Germline CDR1 and CDR2: SNHLY and FYNNEI. The CDR3: CASSDRTGLNTEAFF. The CDR3 nucleotides read TGTGCCAGCAGTGACCGGACAGGGCTGAACACTGAAGCTTTCTTT.

The chain combines TRBV7-9 with TRBJ1-2; TRBD1 aligns across 7 bases. The trim removed 5 bases at V and 0 bases at J, leaving 9 bases unmatched. Germline V gene lookup returns CDR1 SEHNR and CDR2 FQNEAQ (reference sequence). This CDR3 is built from 16 residues. CDR3 DNA: TGTGCCAGCAGCGCTAGCCGGGACAGCTCTAACTATGGCTACACCTTC. This gives the protein CASSASRDSSNYGYTF.

This clonotype occurred a few times. The rearrangement links TRBV5-1 to TRBJ2-7; either TRBD1 or TRBD2 may fit D (5 bases each). Trimming stripped 0 bases from V and 7 bases from J, with 23 bases between. CDR1 and CDR2 (germline): SGHRS, YFSETQ. The CDR3 is made up of 17 amino acids. Here the CDR3 reads CASSLGQLGDVVGEQYV. CDR3 DNA sequence: TGCGCCAGCAGCTTGGGGCAGCTGGGGGACGTCGTTGGGGAGCAGTACGTC.

The gene calls are TRBV11-1 and TRBJ2-7; no reliable D call. The ends were cut back, 0 bases at V and 2 bases at J, with 11 bases in the middle. Germline V gives CDR1 SGHAT, CDR2 FQDESV (reference sequence). There are 15 residues in the CDR3. The DNA of the CDR3 is TGTGCCAGCAGCTTAGCGTATGGACCAGCCTACGAGCAGTACTTC. Protein sequence: CASSLAYGPAYEQYF.

The V gene is TRBV5-1, the J gene TRBJ2-7, with a tentative D call TRBD1 (6 bases). V gave up 4 bases and J gave up 0 bases, with 11 bases separating them. Germline CDR1 is SGHRS and CDR2 is YFSETQ. The CDR3 covers 14 residues. The CDR3 DNA reads as TGCGCCAGCAGCCTCCGGGACACCTCCTACGAGCAGTACTTC. Encoded protein: CASSLRDTSYEQYF.

This clonotype showed up just a few times. This chain joins TRBV12-3 or TRBV12-4 and TRBJ1-6; D not resolved. The CDR3 is 14 amino acids. V lost 8 bases to trimming and J lost 0 bases, with 8 bases between them. The CDR3 coding sequence is TGTGCCAGCGCTTTCATCTCCTATAATTCACCCCTCCACTTT. Translated: CASAFISYNSPLHF.

This chain links TRBV29-1 with TRBJ2-2; D might be TRBD1 or TRBD2, each matching 6 bases. This CDR3 is built from 11 residues. Germline V gives CDR1 SQVTM, CDR2 ANQGSEA. The CDR3 sequence: CGGGSSGELFF. CDR3 nucleotide sequence: TGCGGAGGGGGTAGTTCCGGGGAGCTGTTTTTT.

This clonotype was observed many times. This chain links TRBV5-1 with TRBJ2-2; TRBD1 matches at 9 bases. The CDR3 is made up of 15 amino acids. After removal of 3 bases from V and 3 bases from J, the junction contained 3 bases not matched to a gene. CDR1 and CDR2 (germline): SGHRS, YFSETQ. CDR3 amino acids: CASSWDRADTGELFF. The DNA for the CDR3 is TGCGCCAGCAGCTGGGACAGGGCGGACACCGGGGAGCTGTTTTTT.

This clonotype was picked up many times. The chain recombines TRBV7-2 with TRBJ2-7; D possibly corresponds to TRBD2 (5 bases). V was pared by 3 bases and J by 5 bases, with 8 bases between. Germline lookup yields CDR1 SGHTA and CDR2 FQGNSA. The CDR3 is made up of 12 amino acids. CDR3 protein: CASSLTGNEQYF. The CDR3 coding sequence is TGTGCCAGCAGCTTGACGGGAAACGAGCAGTACTTC.

The V call is TRBV11-2, the J call TRBJ2-7; D is perhaps TRBD1 or TRBD2 (5 bases each). Trimming removed 5 bases at V and 6 bases at J, with 17 bases between. The CDR3 runs 14 residues. Looked up from germline, CDR1 is SGHAT and CDR2 is FQNNGV. The chain's CDR3 is CASSPPRERGEQYV. CDR3 DNA: TGTGCCAGCAGCCCCCCCAGGGAGCGTGGCGAGCAGTACGTC.

The chain links TRBV9 to TRBJ2-2; D gene unclear. CDR1 SGDLS and CDR2 YYNGEE come from the germline V gene. The ends were cut back, 5 bases at V and 4 bases at J, with 12 bases in the middle. The CDR3 extends over 14 amino acids. The CDR3 bases are TGTGCCAGCAGTGTTGACATGAGCACCGGGGAGCTGTTTTTT. Protein sequence: CASSVDMSTGELFF.

About this clonotype: A junction boundary mismatches the germline segment, possibly from a read error. The genes are TRBV15 and TRBJ1-1; D gene unclear. CDR3 length: 14 residues. Germline V CDR1 and CDR2: LNHNV, YYDKDF (reference sequence). In DNA form, the CDR3 reads TGTGCCACCAGAAGAGGTTTTTCGAACACTGAAGCTTTCTTT. Its translation: CATRRGFSNTEAFF.

This clonotype was found a few times. This chain joins TRBV5-1 and TRBJ2-5; D unresolved. Between the trimmed V and J ends, which lost 0 bases and 2 bases, there was a span of 11 bases. CDR3 length: 15 amino acids. Germline lookup yields CDR1 SGHRS and CDR2 YFSETQ. This chain's CDR3 is CASSLASQPQETQYF. In DNA, the CDR3 is TGCGCCAGCAGCTTGGCCTCCCAGCCGCAAGAGACCCAGTACTTC.

This clonotype was counted a few times. The chain is built from TRBV2 and TRBJ2-3, with D unresolved. Per germline, CDR1 SNHLY and CDR2 FYNNEI. CDR3 length equals 11 residues. Trimming shortened V by 6 bases and J by 6 bases, and 7 bases separated the two germline ends. DNA of the CDR3: TGTGCCAGCAGCGACCTGGATACGCAGTATTTT. Translated, it gives CASSDLDTQYF.

A few counts support this clonotype. The junction shows a germline mismatch at one end, possibly a read error. The chain carries TRBV7-7 and TRBJ2-5, with 12 nucleotides matching TRBD2. Germline V gene data show CDR1 as SSHAT and CDR2 as FNYEAQ (reference sequence). CDR3 length: 16 residues. The CDR3 loop is CASSSRLAGDQETQYF. The CDR3, as DNA: TGTGCTAGCAGCTCAAGACTAGCGGGGGACCAAGAGACCCAGTACTTC.

This clonotype was seen only a few times. The rearrangement joins TRBV29-1 to TRBJ2-5; TRBD1 aligns across 11 bases. This CDR3 has 15 amino acids. Germline-derived CDR1 and CDR2 are SQVTM and ANQGSEA. The ends lost 2 bases at V and 5 bases at J; junction bases unmatched: 7. CDR3 nucleotides: TGCAGCGTTGAACGGACAGGGGGCAATCGGGAGACCCAGTACTTC. Its translation: CSVERTGGNRETQYF. Variable domain in full (rest from reference TRBV29-1 and TRBJ2-5): SAVISQKPSRDICQRGTSLTIQCQVDSQVTMMFWYRQQPGQSLTLIATANQGSEATYESGFVIDKFPISRPNLTFSTLTVSNMSPEDSSIYLCSVERTGGNRETQYFGPGTRLLVL.

This rearrangement joins TRBV6-5 to TRBJ2-3; 9 bases agree with TRBD2. After removal of 2 bases from V and 2 bases from J, the junction contained 8 bases not matched to a gene. The CDR3 length is 17 residues. CDR1 is MNHEY and CDR2 is SVGAGI in the germline V gene. CDR3 nucleotide sequence: TGTGCCAGCAGTTACAGCGCGGGGGGGCATGACACAGATACGCAGTATTTT. This encodes CASSYSAGGHDTDTQYF.

This clonotype came up a few times. The CDR3 DNA sequence: TGTGCCAGCAGCTTAGGGTGGAGGGGGGTGAGGGAGCAGTACTTC. As protein: CASSLGWRGVREQYF. The rearrangement joins TRBV7-2 to TRBJ2-7, with D tentatively TRBD1 or TRBD2 (6 bases each). The germline V gene encodes CDR1 SGHTA and CDR2 FQGNSA. CDR3 length: 15 residues. Trimming pared 1 base from V and 7 bases from J, leaving 17 bases between.

This chain links TRBV18 with TRBJ1-1; TRBD1 aligns across 9 bases. The CDR3 length is 16 residues. Germline lookup yields CDR1 KGHSH and CDR2 LQKENI. With 3 bases clipped from V and 5 bases from J, the junction kept 10 bases outside the gene matches. CDR3 protein: CASSPGHRGRGTEAFF. The CDR3 region has the DNA TGTGCCAGCTCACCGGGTCACAGGGGGCGAGGGACTGAAGCTTTCTTT.

This clonotype was counted only a few times. The genes are TRBV2 and TRBJ1-1, with D uncertain. CDR3 length: 13 amino acids. CDR1 and CDR2 from the germline V gene are SNHLY and FYNNEI. Trimming left V 2 bases short and J 3 bases short, with 7 bases between. This CDR3 reads CASSERWDTEAFF. For the CDR3, the DNA is TGTGCCAGCAGTGAACGGTGGGACACTGAAGCTTTCTTT.

This chain joins TRBV9 and TRBJ1-5, with TRBD1 matching 7 bases. The CDR3 covers 20 residues. The V segment lost 0 bases and the J segment 3 bases; nucleotides outside the gene matches: 18. CDR1 and CDR2 (germline): SGDLS, YYNGEE. CDR3 loop: CASSVVFWGRGQRPNQPQHF. The CDR3 DNA reads TGTGCCAGCAGCGTAGTCTTCTGGGGTCGGGGACAGCGACCCAATCAGCCCCAGCATTTT.

This clonotype appeared a few times. The chain employs TRBV2 and TRBJ1-5; D remains unclear. Trimming cost V 8 bases and J 1 base, with 12 bases left between them. CDR3 size: 14 residues. Germline-derived CDR1 and CDR2 are SNHLY and FYNNEI. The CDR3 protein is CASVPAESNQPQHF. The CDR3 DNA follows: TGTGCCAGCGTGCCGGCCGAAAGCAATCAGCCCCAGCATTTT.

This chain uses TRBV27 with TRBJ1-2; 8 positions match TRBD1. The V segment lost 6 bases and the J segment 7 bases; nucleotides outside the gene matches: 13. The CDR3 runs to 15 residues. Germline CDR1 and CDR2: MNHEY and SMNVEV (reference sequence). The CDR3 region is CASSPVDRAYSGYTF. In nucleotides, the CDR3 is TGTGCCAGCAGCCCCGTGGACAGGGCATACAGTGGCTACACCTTC.